This T cell receptor (beta chain) was found in a study of cytomegalovirus exposure and HLA in healthy donors. Trimming pared 0 bases from V and 6 bases from J, leaving 12 bases between. This CDR3 spans 14 amino acids. Looked up from germline, CDR1 is SGDLS and CDR2 is YYNGEE. Clones were sequenced by immunoSEQ multiplex PCR, and TCRdb holds only the in-frame ones, with some missing. The table records 100,000 to 150,000 clones, nearly 90% of them present only once. In the case of this clone: Its antigen is unknown.

Study results and caveats: The authors listed 150 to 200 TCR beta chains as cytomegalovirus-associated. The tendency of first-cohort TCR clusters to co-occur in the roughly 130 validation repertoires emerged from a later analysis. The classifier, whose performance was assessed in both the original and validation cohorts, reportedly diagnosed cytomegalovirus status with high specificity and sensitivity.

Sequenced input: PBMCs. The TCR originated in a young woman in good health and CMV-seronegative. The chain is built from TRBV9 and TRBJ1-1; the D gene is possibly TRBD1 (5 bases). The CDR3 spells CASSVVTGEAEAFF. CDR3 nucleotides: TGTGCCAGCAGCGTAGTAACAGGAGAGGCTGAAGCTTTCTTT.